One sample yielded the 15 T cell receptor beta chains listed below, sequenced in a study of memory CD8 T cells in hepatitis C reinfection. Regarding time point: pre-reinfection, 55 to 20 weeks before reinfection detection. TCR sequencing was done directly ex vivo on sorted cells, without expansion in vitro. Data came from immunoSEQ multiplex PCR; TCRdb stores just in-frame clones and leaves some out. This sample has approximately 50,000 clones, with about nine tenths found just once. The sample comprised naive CD8+ T cells sorted from blood. The receptors were gathered from a man between 18 and 35 years old with hepatitis C virus infection.

This clone was detected once. The CDR3 is CASSPGQFKQFF. DNA for the CDR3: TGTGCCAGCAGCCCGGGACAATTCAAGCAGTTCTTC. This chain joins TRBV7-9 and TRBJ2-1, with D possibly being TRBD1 (6 bases). The ends were cut back, 5 bases at V and 11 bases at J, with 13 bases in the middle. This CDR3 spans 12 amino acids. CDR1 and CDR2 (germline): SEHNR, FQNEAQ (reference sequence).

In DNA form, the CDR3 reads TGTGCCAGCAGTGAATCCCGGGGGGCCCTAACGTATGGCTACACCTTC. It translates to CASSESRGALTYGYTF. The V and J genes are TRBV6-1 and TRBJ1-2; D might be TRBD1 (6 bases). This CDR3 comprises 16 residues. The germline V gene encodes CDR1 MNHNS and CDR2 SASEGT. Trimming stripped 2 bases from V and 5 bases from J, with 18 bases between.

The chain carries TRBV4-2 and TRBJ2-2; 8 positions match TRBD1. Germline V gives CDR1 LGHNA, CDR2 YNFKEQ. This CDR3 comprises 17 residues. After removal of 0 bases from V and 3 bases from J, the junction contained 6 bases not matched to a gene. CDR3 protein: CASSQETGARDTGELFF. Here the CDR3 DNA reads TGTGCCAGCAGCCAAGAGACAGGGGCGCGAGACACCGGGGAGCTGTTTTTT.

The J gene is TRBJ2-3, the V gene TRBV23-1; 7 positions agree with TRBD1. TRBV23-1 is identified as an open reading frame with a role that is uncertain. There are 15 residues in the CDR3. The J segment lost 2 bases and the V segment lost 4 bases, leaving 6 bases of the junction unmatched. This chain's CDR3 is CASSLPGQFTDTQYF. The CDR3, as DNA: TGCGCCAGCAGTCTTCCGGGACAGTTCACAGATACGCAGTATTTT.

This clone was recorded once. The chain uses TRBV11-2 and TRBJ2-3; 9 nucleotides align to TRBD1. The V segment lost 5 bases and the J segment 3 bases; nucleotides outside the gene matches: 15. CDR1 is SGHAT and CDR2 is FQNNGV in the germline V gene. The CDR3 contains 18 residues. CDR3 region: CASSPRSPRDRDTDTQYF. For the CDR3, the DNA is TGTGCCAGCAGCCCACGTAGCCCCAGGGACAGGGATACAGATACGCAGTATTTT.

The chain recombines TRBV2 with TRBJ1-2; D perhaps matches TRBD1 (5 bases). The CDR3 spans 14 residues. The germline gives CDR1 SNHLY, CDR2 FYNNEI. V dropped 6 bases and J dropped 6 bases, with 17 bases sitting between them. Written as DNA, the CDR3 is TGTGCCAGCAGCCGATTAAGAGTAGGGGATGGCTACACCTTC. It codes for CASSRLRVGDGYTF. The variable domain in full, with the rest retrieved from reference TRBV2 and TRBJ1-2, is EPEVTQTPSHQVTQMGQEVILRCVPISNHLYFYWYRQILGQKVEFLVSFYNNEISEKSEIFDDQFSVERPDGSNFTLKIRSTKLEDSAMYFCASSRLRVGDGYTFGSGTRLTVV.

Remarks on this clone: One end of the junction varies from germline; a read error may be responsible. CDR3 sequence: CASSVSGANVLAF. Here the CDR3 DNA reads TGTGCCAGTAGTGTGTCTGGGGCCAACGTCCTGGCTTTC. The chain carries TRBV19 and TRBJ2-6, with D possibly being TRBD1 (5 bases). CDR1 is LNHDA and CDR2 is SQIVND in the germline V gene (reference sequence). This CDR3 region has 13 residues.

This rearrangement joins TRBV10-2 to TRBJ2-7; a possible D gene is TRBD2 (7 bases). The CDR3 loop spans 13 amino acids. V was clipped by 8 bases and J by 4 bases, with 15 bases between them. In germline, CDR1 is WSHSY, CDR2 SAAADI. Here the CDR3 DNA reads TGCGCCAGCTCAGCGGGAAGGGGGTACGAGCAGTACTTC. As protein: CASSAGRGYEQYF.

This clone appeared once. The genes are TRBV10-2 and TRBJ2-5; D remains unclear. V dropped 4 bases and J dropped 0 bases, with 9 bases sitting between them. The CDR3 is 14 residues long. Germline lookup yields CDR1 WSHSY and CDR2 SAAADI. CDR3 in amino acids: CASSVSRYQETQYF. CDR3 bases: TGCGCCAGCAGTGTATCCAGGTACCAAGAGACCCAGTACTTC.

The chain uses TRBV7-9 and TRBJ2-7; a possible D gene is TRBD1 (6 bases). Trimming left V 5 bases short and J 4 bases short, with 12 bases between. CDR3 length: 13 residues. Germline CDR1 and CDR2: SEHNR and FQNEAQ (reference sequence). The chain's CDR3 is CASSEATGYEQYF. In nucleotides, the CDR3 is TGTGCCAGCAGCGAGGCAACAGGGTACGAGCAGTACTTC.

The count of this clone is one. V gene TRBV5-1 combines with J gene TRBJ2-7; tentatively, D is TRBD1 (6 bases). V lost 0 bases and J lost 1, with 8 bases in between. Germline-derived CDR1 and CDR2 are SGHRS and YFSETQ. CDR3 length: 14 residues. CDR3 sequence: CASSLGQESYEQYF. The CDR3 nucleotides are TGCGCCAGCAGCTTGGGACAGGAGTCCTACGAGCAGTACTTC.

This chain connects TRBV29-1 to TRBJ2-3; 8 positions agree with TRBD2. J was trimmed by 1 base and V by 1 base; bases with no gene match: 7. The CDR3 loop spans 16 amino acids. CDR1 SQVTM and CDR2 ANQGSEA come from the germline V gene. CDR3 bases: TGCAGCGTTGAAGGGAAGGCGGGAGGACGCACAGATACGCAGTATTTT. Translation gives CSVEGKAGGRTDTQYF.

This clone has a single count. This sequence joins TRBV4-1 and TRBJ2-1; 9 bases fit TRBD1. Losses at the gene ends were 4 bases for V and 8 bases for J; bases not matched to a gene: 3. In germline, CDR1 is MGHRA, CDR2 YSYEKL. The CDR3 sequence is 13 residues long. The DNA of the CDR3 is TGCGCCAGCAGCCCTGGACAGGGGTATGAGCAGTTCTTC. Protein product: CASSPGQGYEQFF.

J is TRBJ2-1 and V is TRBV7-2; D call uncertain. Per germline, CDR1 SGHTA and CDR2 FQGNSA. The length of the CDR3 is 15 residues. V was pared by 4 bases and J by 2 bases, with 12 bases between. The CDR3 sequence: CASSYTDFPYNEQFF. DNA for the CDR3: TGTGCCAGCAGCTATACAGATTTCCCCTACAATGAGCAGTTCTTC.

The chain couples TRBV4-1 to TRBJ2-1; 8 bases align to TRBD2. Germline values: CDR1 MGHRA, CDR2 YSYEKL. With V trimmed by 5 bases and J by 6 bases, 12 bases remained unmatched. The CDR3 sequence is 16 residues long. CDR3 sequence reads: CASSDPGGGKPNEQFF. CDR3 coding DNA: TGCGCCAGCAGCGACCCGGGAGGGGGTAAACCCAATGAGCAGTTCTTC.